The clone carrying this TCR beta chain was observed a few times. Its antigen is as yet unknown. In the same sample, other DNA sequences code for this CDR3. The record originates from a study of beta chain features in type 1 diabetes. Whole-study results and caveats: Shortening that was moderate but significant affected the TCRB CDR3s of Type 1 diabetes patients in all four CD4+ subsets.

Isolated RNA was reverse transcribed in full, so expressed TCRB transcripts were sequenced. Method: immunoSEQ multiplex PCR; TCRdb's copy keeps in-frame clones and lacks some. The sample has 250,000 to 300,000 clones; 24% are singletons. The sequenced sample was naive CD4+ T cells from blood. This TCR came from a woman aged 25 to 39 with type 1 diabetes.

CDR3 region: CAWTSSYEQYF. CDR3 nucleotide sequence: TGTGCCTGGACGTCCTCCTACGAGCAGTACTTC. This sequence joins TRBV30 and TRBJ2-7; D gene uncertain. The CDR3 totals 11 residues. V was trimmed by 4 bases and J by 0 bases, leaving 4 bases between them. Germline V gene data show CDR1 as GTSNPN and CDR2 as SVGIG (reference sequence).